The 23 T cell receptor beta chains in this list originate from one sample, sequenced in a study of T cell clonality in common variable immunodeficiency. The repertoire was sequenced with immunoSEQ multiplex PCR; TCRdb's copy has only in-frame clones and lacks some. The table lists about 42,000 clones, no singletons, with roughly 2.9% in the top ten. What was sequenced was peripheral blood mononuclear cells. The receptors come from a person between 18 and 75 years old in good health.

This clone was recorded at least ten times. The CDR3 extends 3 residues past the end of the read, so its final part is completed from the germline J gene. The gene calls are TRBV30 and TRBJ2-5, with a tentative D call TRBD2 (5 bases). The CDR3 is 13 residues long. Trimming shortened V by 1 base and J by 7 bases, and 13 bases separated the two germline ends. Germline V gene data show CDR1 as GTSNPN and CDR2 as SVGIG (reference sequence). Incomplete CDR3 DNA: TGTGCCTGGAGTGGTAGCGTGTGGGGGACC. Amino acid sequence: CAWSGSVWGT. The whole CDR3 sequence reads CAWSGSVWGTQYF.

This clone has at least ten counts. The read stops 3 residues short of the end of the CDR3; the missing end is completed from the germline J gene. The chain employs TRBV7-3 and TRBJ2-5; D perhaps matches TRBD2 (6 bases). This CDR3 is built from 14 residues. Germline CDR1 reads SGHTA; CDR2 reads FQGTGA. The V end was cut by 2 bases, the J end by 5 bases, with 12 bases between. CDR3 DNA (partial): TGTGCCAGCAGCTTAGTGGGCGGGGTGGAGACC. This sequence encodes CASSLVGGVET. The entire CDR3 reads CASSLVGGVETQYF. Filled out from reference TRBV7-3 and TRBJ2-5, the complete variable domain reads GAGVSQTPSNKVTEKGKYVELRCDPISGHTALYWYRQSLGQGPEFLIYFQGTGAADDSGLPNDRFFAVRPEGSVSTLKIQRTERGDSAVYLCASSLVGGVETQYFGPGTRLLVL.

In this sample, this clone turned up many times. The read ends 3 residues early relative to the CDR3; the germline J gene fills the gap. The chain has TRBV18 and TRBJ1-1, with 10 bases identical to TRBD1. Per the germline V gene, CDR1 is KGHSH and CDR2 is LQKENI. There are 15 residues in the CDR3. Trimming removed 3 bases from V and 6 bases from J; junction bases left unmatched: 7. The CDR3 region is CASSPRAGQGAEAFF. The sequenced part of the CDR3 DNA is TGTGCCAGCTCACCGCGGGCCGGACAGGGGGCTGAA.

The table lists this clone with many counts. The read falls 3 residues short of the CDR3 end, and the missing part is taken from the germline J gene. The V call is TRBV7-9, the J call TRBJ2-5; D may be TRBD1 (6 bases). CDR3 length equals 14 residues. The germline gives CDR1 SEHNR, CDR2 FQNEAQ (reference sequence). V was clipped by 4 bases and J by 5 bases, with 14 bases between them. The DNA read from the CDR3 is TGTGCCAGCAGCTCCCACACAGGGATGGAGACC. It codes for CASSSHTGMET. The complete CDR3 reads CASSSHTGMETQYF.

This clone was found a few times. The sequence runs out 3 residues before the end of the CDR3; the remainder is reconstructed from the germline J gene. The chain joins TRBV19 to TRBJ2-1, with 8 bases lining up with TRBD1. The germline gives CDR1 LNHDA, CDR2 SQIVND (reference sequence). The junction had 5 bases not matched to a gene; V was cut back by 0 bases and J by 7 bases. The length of the CDR3 is 15 residues. This CDR3 is CASSIEWGQANEQFF. The CDR3 DNA, read in part, is TGTGCCAGTAGTATAGAGTGGGGACAGGCGAATGAG.

Many counts were recorded for this clone. The read halts 3 residues ahead of the CDR3 end, with the missing end drawn from the germline J gene. The chain recombines TRBV29-1 with TRBJ1-2; the match to TRBD1 covers 7 bases. The germline V gene has CDR1 SQVTM and CDR2 ANQGSEA. The CDR3 spans 15 residues. The chain's CDR3 is CSVGEQGSRVGGYTF. The part of the CDR3 DNA that was read is TGCAGCGTTGGCGAACAGGGGTCCCGGGTTGGCGGC.

This clone showed up many times. The CDR3 goes on 3 residues after the read ends, and that part is filled in from the germline J gene. This chain links TRBV19 with TRBJ1-2; 7 bases align to TRBD1. The J segment lost 6 bases and the V segment lost 4 bases, leaving 8 bases of the junction unmatched. The germline CDR1 and CDR2 sequences are LNHDA and SQIVND (reference sequence). This CDR3 spans 14 amino acids. This chain's CDR3 is CASSNPTGTNGYTF. The CDR3 DNA, read in part, is TGTGCCAGTAGTAACCCGACAGGGACGAATGGC.

This clone was seen many times. The read finishes 3 residues shy of the CDR3 end, and the germline J gene is used to complete it. The chain uses TRBV10-3 and TRBJ2-1; D is unclear. Looked up from germline, CDR1 is ENHRY and CDR2 is SYGVKD. V gave up 3 bases and J gave up 8 bases, with 5 bases separating them. The CDR3 length is 11 residues. The chain's CDR3 is CAISEGDEQFF. Partial CDR3 DNA: TGTGCCATCAGTGAAGGTGATGAG.

This clone has at least ten counts. The read ends 3 residues shy of where the CDR3 ends; the end is completed using the germline J gene. The J gene is TRBJ2-1, the V gene TRBV7-8, with TRBD2 matching 13 bases. The CDR3 loop spans 16 amino acids. Trimming removed 4 bases from V and 8 bases from J; junction bases left unmatched: 8. Per germline, CDR1 SGHVS and CDR2 FQNEAQ. The covered CDR3 bases are TGTGCCAGCAGCTACTGGACTAGCGGGAGTAGGGATGAG. This gives the protein CASSYWTSGSRDE. The CDR3 in full is CASSYWTSGSRDEQFF.

At least ten counts were recorded for this clone. The read stops 3 residues short of the end of the CDR3; the missing end is completed from the germline J gene. The chain has TRBV7-3 and TRBJ2-5; 12 bases align to TRBD2. The germline V gene encodes CDR1 SGHTA and CDR2 FQGTGA. The CDR3 totals 15 residues. Trimming at V came to 5 bases and at J to 4 bases, leaving 5 bases not matched to a gene. CDR3 loop: CASSPSGLAGETQYF. CDR3 bases read: TGTGCCAGCAGCCCTTCGGGACTAGCGGGAGAGACC.

This clone was detected many times. Coverage ceases 3 residues before the CDR3 finishes, and the germline J gene fills in the end. This chain joins TRBV5-6 and TRBJ2-7, with TRBD1 identical over 8 bases. Germline V gives CDR1 SGHDT, CDR2 YYEEEE. The CDR3 consists of 15 residues. Trimming at V came to 0 bases and at J to 0 bases, leaving 2 bases not matched to a gene. Incomplete CDR3 DNA: TGTGCCAGCAGCTTGGGGACAGGGAGCTCCTACGAG. It codes for CASSLGTGSSYE. The entire CDR3 is CASSLGTGSSYEQYF.

This clone has a count of ten or more. The CDR3 is cut off 3 residues early in the read; its end comes from the germline J gene. The rearrangement joins TRBV7-9 to TRBJ2-7; weak D call: TRBD2 (5 bases). There are 12 residues in the CDR3. The germline CDR1 and CDR2 sequences are SEHNR and FQNEAQ (reference sequence). The V end lost 1 base, the J end lost 5 bases, and 6 bases lay between the germline ends. Partial CDR3 DNA: TGTGCCAGCAGCTTAGTAGCGCACGAG. Amino acid sequence: CASSLVAHE. The complete CDR3 protein is CASSLVAHEQYF.

This clone was seen more than once but under ten times. Sequencing ends 3 residues short of the CDR3 end; the germline J gene provides the rest. The rearrangement joins TRBV10-1 to TRBJ2-7; D may be TRBD2 (6 bases). V gave up 2 bases and J gave up 6 bases, with 17 bases separating them. Germline V CDR1 and CDR2: WNHNN, SYGVQD (reference sequence). The CDR3 runs to 15 residues. This CDR3 reads CASSEQGGQGREQYF. The DNA read from the CDR3 is TGCGCCAGCAGTGAGCAAGGAGGGCAGGGCCGCGAG.

On this clone itself: Sequencing ends 3 residues short of the CDR3 end; the germline J gene provides the rest. The chain links TRBV18 to TRBJ1-2; 9 bases are a match to TRBD1. Germline CDR1 is KGHSH and CDR2 is LQKENI. The CDR3 runs to 17 residues. CDR3 sequence: CASSSQDRDRVYHDYTF. The DNA read from the CDR3 is TGTGCCAGCTCATCACAAGACCGGGACAGGGTATACCACGAC.

This clone came up many times. CDR3 bases read: TGCGCCAGCAGTTACGGGACAGGGACCGGGGAG. Translating gives CASSYGTGTGE. The entire CDR3 protein reads CASSYGTGTGELFF. The chain has TRBV5-1 and TRBJ2-2, with TRBD1 matching 9 bases. Read coverage stops 3 residues before the CDR3 terminus; the germline J gene supplies the remainder. J lost 5 bases, V lost 5 bases, and 4 bases had no gene match. Per the germline V gene, CDR1 is SGHRS and CDR2 is YFSETQ. The CDR3 has 14 residues. The variable domain in full, with the rest retrieved from reference TRBV5-1 and TRBJ2-2, is KAGVTQTPRYLIKTRGQQVTLSCSPISGHRSVSWYQQTPGQGLQFLFEYFSETQRNKGNFPGRFSGRQFSNSRSEMNVSTLELGDSALYLCASSYGTGTGELFFGEGSRLTVL.

This clone was seen repeatedly, ten times or more. The read stops 3 residues short of the end of the CDR3; the missing end is completed from the germline J gene. The chain joins TRBV9 to TRBJ2-2; D is unresolved. Trimming pared 4 bases from V and 5 bases from J, leaving 12 bases between. Germline lookup yields CDR1 SGDLS and CDR2 YYNGEE. The CDR3 length is 14 residues. The CDR3: CASSTSPGTGELFF. Incomplete CDR3 DNA: TGTGCCAGCAGCACCTCACCCGGTACCGGGGAG.

This clone was detected only a few times. The read ends 3 residues before the CDR3 terminus; that terminus is restored from the germline J gene. V and J are TRBV5-1 and TRBJ1-2, with D uncertain. V was shortened by 3 bases and J by 2 bases, with 11 bases between the two germline ends. The CDR3 sequence is 14 residues long. Germline V gene data show CDR1 as SGHRS and CDR2 as YFSETQ. The CDR3: CASSSLTPNYGYTF. The DNA read from the CDR3 is TGCGCCAGCAGCTCATTGACACCCAACTATGGC.

This clone has a count of ten or more. The sequence runs out 3 residues before the end of the CDR3; the remainder is reconstructed from the germline J gene. The J gene is TRBJ1-1, the V gene TRBV5-1, with 8 bases identical to TRBD1. V shed 0 bases and J 0 bases; nucleotides not matched to a gene: 4. The CDR3 sequence is 16 residues long. CDR1 is SGHRS, CDR2 YFSETQ, per germline. CDR3 bases read: TGCGCCAGCAGCTTGGGGACAGGGCCAATGAACACTGAA. Amino acid sequence: CASSLGTGPMNTE. The CDR3, in full, reads CASSLGTGPMNTEAFF.

The table lists this clone with many counts. From the germline J gene comes the end of the CDR3, since the read stops 3 residues before it. The rearrangement uses TRBV5-6 and TRBJ2-3; 9 bases line up with TRBD1. The length of the CDR3 is 15 residues. Germline CDR1 is SGHDT and CDR2 is YYEEEE. The J segment lost 4 bases and the V segment lost 6 bases, leaving 9 bases of the junction unmatched. The CDR3 sequence is CASTPGQGMSDTQYF. The CDR3 DNA, read in part, is TGTGCCAGCACCCCGGGACAGGGAATGTCAGATACG.

This clone has at least ten counts. The missing CDR3 end, 3 residues past where the read stops, is filled in from the germline J gene. J is TRBJ1-2 and V is TRBV29-1, with 8 bases fitting TRBD1. Unmatched junction bases numbered 7, after V lost 3 bases and J lost 7 bases. The CDR3 spans 13 residues. Germline values: CDR1 SQVTM, CDR2 ANQGSEA. The DNA read from the CDR3 is TGCAGCGTTGAGGTCAGGGGGCGCTCTGGC. Its protein is CSVEVRGRSG. The complete CDR3 protein is CSVEVRGRSGYTF.

This clone was counted many times. From the germline J gene comes the end of the CDR3, since the read stops 3 residues before it. The V and J genes are TRBV30 and TRBJ1-4; 8 bases fit TRBD1. Germline CDR1 GTSNPN, CDR2 SVGIG (reference sequence). The CDR3 runs 15 residues. After removal of 2 bases from V and 7 bases from J, the junction contained 9 bases not matched to a gene. The CDR3 loop reads CAWSQWRQGSEKLFF. The CDR3 bases that were read are TGTGCCTGGAGTCAATGGCGACAGGGGTCTGAAAAA.

This clone was observed many times. The read halts 3 residues ahead of the CDR3 end, with the missing end drawn from the germline J gene. This chain joins TRBV6-2 or TRBV6-3 and TRBJ2-1, with a weak D call TRBD1 (6 bases). CDR3 length equals 14 residues. The V and J ends lost 7 bases and 2 bases respectively, with 12 bases between them. CDR1 and CDR2 (germline): MNHEY, SVGEGT. This chain's CDR3 is CASNMDRPYNEQFF. Incomplete CDR3 DNA: TGTGCCAGCAACATGGACAGACCCTACAATGAG.

This clone has ten or more counts. The read ends 3 residues before the CDR3 terminus; that terminus is restored from the germline J gene. The rearrangement links TRBV18 to TRBJ2-3, with D perhaps TRBD2 (7 bases). Germline V CDR1 and CDR2: KGHSH, LQKENI. Trimming stripped 0 bases from V and 4 bases from J, with 11 bases between. The CDR3 totals 15 residues. The part of the CDR3 DNA that was read is TGTGCCAGCTCACCACCGAGGGGGGGACCAGATACG. Protein product: CASSPPRGGPDT. The full CDR3 sequence reads CASSPPRGGPDTQYF.